This TCR beta chain is from a study of CD8 T cells in Susac syndrome (dated by TCRdb to between 2019 and 2020). General notes on the study: Among the sequenced Susac syndrome patients, 5 or 6 had clinically active disease and roughly 8 were in clinical remission. The study used repertoire sequencing to test whether antigen drove CD8+ T cell activation and differentiation in Susac syndrome. At the time of blood withdrawal, Susac syndrome patients were either therapy-naive, taking corticosteroids (with some also receiving IVIg), or on IVIg alone.

RNA was extracted using the RNeasy kit, and roughly 0.45 to 1 microgram was reverse transcribed with random hexamers. TCR beta CDR3 regions were amplified with the immunoSEQ multiplex PCR assay covering 54 Vbeta and 13 Jbeta segments. PCR amplification bias was corrected using a synthetic template baseline for primer optimization and computational correction. Per the original workflow: Reads were assigned to V, D and J genes according to IMGT and analyzed in immunoSEQ Analyzer, with only productive sequences retained. Clonality was calculated as one minus the Shannon entropy normalized by log2 of the number of productive unique sequences. For each patient and control, public and private clones were evaluated among the 100 most prevalent clones. Clones were defined as Susac-specific when absent from the healthy and MS cohorts, from approximately 1,100 published viral clones and from other ImmuneACCESS disease sequences. Starting from the raw public reads, TCRdb applied fastp trimming at Q25, assembled clones with MiXCR and retained in-frame beta chains. Every CDR3 protein is listed once, alongside the most common genes and DNA of its rows. The V and J calls, along with clone size, are taken from TCRdb and not from the paper's own processing. The sample records about 200,000 distinct CDR3 sequences, 75% to 95% of which are singletons. 0.087% of the sample rests with the top ten.

In the case of this clonotype: Its antigen has not been determined. No clone much larger than this one lies a single base away; base qualities are absent.

High-throughput TCR beta sequencing profiled peripheral blood CD8+ and CD4+ T cells from healthy donors, Susac syndrome patients and multiple sclerosis patients. The Susac syndrome patients fulfilled recently defined diagnostic criteria for either definite or probable disease. Bulk CD8+ and CD4+ T cells were purified by magnetic negative isolation, whereas CD8+ TEMRA cells were enriched by FACS. Blood was drawn into EDTA tubes, processed within 24 hours, and PBMCs were isolated by density gradient centrifugation. PBMCs intended for TCR sequencing were cryopreserved in liquid nitrogen and were subsequently thawed in a 37 degrees C water bath. The sorted or isolated CD4+, CD8+ and CD8+ TEMRA cells reached a purity of at least 90%. According to the germline V gene, CDR1 reads SNHLY and CDR2 reads FYNNEI. The CDR3 contains 15 residues, cysteine and phenylalanine counted. The entry retains the CDR3 DNA only, 45 bases that are in frame from base 1. V is reduced by 4 bases and J by 2 bases, leaving a spacing of 11 bases between them.

The study at large found these results: The number of individuals in the TCR sequencing and HLA analysis was acknowledged as relatively small. In patients with Susac syndrome, the CD4+ T cell repertoire showed no detectable clonal expansion.

The specimen sequenced was CD4+ T cells from PBMCs. This sequence uses TRBV2 and TRBJ2-2, with the D gene call left open. The receptor was isolated from a human donor with Susac syndrome. This receptor carries the CDR3 CASSGEQINTGELFF. The sequenced DNA is TGTGCCAGCAGTGGAGAACAGATAAACACCGGGGAGCTGTTTTTT.